The 15 T cell receptor beta chains reported below all come from one sample, sequenced in a study of blood T cell repertoires in COVID-19. TCRdb keeps only in-frame clones here, not all; method: immunoSEQ multiplex PCR. The sample yields 200,000 to 300,000 clones, around 89% seen once. Sequenced input: PBMCs or T cells enriched from blood (not recorded which). Every receptor here comes from a man aged 35 to 55 who had recovered from COVID-19.

The genes are TRBV11-2 and TRBJ1-4, with 8 positions matching TRBD1. There are 17 residues in the CDR3. V gave up 1 base and J gave up 7 bases; unmatched junction bases: 11. CDR1 is SGHAT and CDR2 is FQNNGV in the germline V gene. CDR3 coding DNA: TGTGCCAGCAGCTTAGGGCAGGGGGCGATTCGAGGTGAAAAACTGTTTTTT. It specifies CASSLGQGAIRGEKLFF.

The chain combines TRBV10-2 with TRBJ2-7; perhaps TRBD2 as D (7 bases). The CDR3 has 14 amino acids. V lost 5 bases and J 2 bases, leaving 13 bases between the germline ends. CDR1 is WSHSY, CDR2 SAAADI, per germline. CDR3: CASSRGATTYEQYF. The CDR3 region has the DNA TGCGCCAGCAGTCGGGGGGCGACGACCTACGAGCAGTACTTC.

J is TRBJ2-7 and V is TRBV19, with 8 bases identical to TRBD2. The length of the CDR3 is 15 residues. Germline V gene sequence: CDR1 LNHDA, CDR2 SQIVND (reference sequence). After removal of 2 bases from V and 5 bases from J, the junction contained 8 bases not matched to a gene. The CDR3 region has the DNA TGTGCCAGTAGTATATACGACAGCGGGAGAGACGAGCAGTACTTC. Residues: CASSIYDSGRDEQYF.

The rearrangement joins TRBV5-1 to TRBJ1-2, with 8 bases fitting TRBD1. J was trimmed by 7 bases and V by 3 bases; bases with no gene match: 8. The germline V gene has CDR1 SGHRS and CDR2 YFSETQ. This CDR3 is built from 14 residues. The DNA of the CDR3 is TGCGCCAGCAGCTACGATCAGGGGGCCGCTGGCTACACCTTC. Its protein is CASSYDQGAAGYTF.

This rearrangement joins TRBV7-3 to TRBJ2-1; TRBD2 matches 9 bases. The CDR3 spans 15 residues. V was pared by 3 bases and J by 4 bases, with 4 bases of the junction left unmatched. Germline assignment: CDR1 SGHTA and CDR2 FQGTGA. CDR3 nucleotide sequence: TGTGCCAGCAGCTTGCCAGCGGGGGGTTACAATGAGCAGTTCTTC. Residues: CASSLPAGGYNEQFF.

The J gene is TRBJ1-1, the V gene TRBV6-5; 10 bases map to TRBD1. The trim removed 5 bases at V and 7 bases at J, leaving 1 base unmatched. Germline CDR1 MNHEY, CDR2 SVGAGI. This CDR3 spans 12 amino acids. CDR3 in DNA: TGTGCCAGCAGTCGGACAGGGGGTGAAGCTTTCTTT. It specifies CASSRTGGEAFF.

The V gene is TRBV5-1, the J gene TRBJ2-7; 10 nucleotides align to TRBD1. The ends lost 6 bases at V and 5 bases at J; junction bases unmatched: 8. The CDR3 runs 14 residues. The germline V gene encodes CDR1 SGHRS and CDR2 YFSETQ. For the CDR3, the DNA is TGCGCCAGCATTCCGGGACAGGGGTCCCACGAGCAGTACTTC. Translated, it gives CASIPGQGSHEQYF.

The V gene is TRBV10-3, the J gene TRBJ2-5; TRBD2 is a possible D gene (6 bases). The CDR3 is made up of 16 amino acids. V lost 3 bases, J lost 0 bases, and 14 bases lay in between. Germline loops: CDR1 ENHRY, CDR2 SYGVKD. The CDR3 reads CAISDVAGRNQETQYF. DNA of the CDR3: TGTGCCATCAGTGACGTTGCGGGAAGAAACCAAGAGACCCAGTACTTC.

This clone was detected a few times. The CDR3 DNA reads as TGTGCCAGCAGTTACGGGGGACAGGGCTACGAGCAGTACTTC. Residues: CASSYGGQGYEQYF. The chain combines TRBV11-3 with TRBJ2-7; 9 bases are shared with TRBD1. Germline CDR1 reads SGHNT; CDR2 reads YENEEA. The V and J ends lost 6 bases and 3 bases, in that order; junction bases with no gene match: 6. This CDR3 contains 14 residues.

The V call is TRBV5-6, the J call TRBJ2-2; 7 positions match TRBD2. CDR1 and CDR2 from the germline V gene are SGHDT and YYEEEE. With V trimmed by 3 bases and J by 6 bases, 14 bases remained unmatched. This CDR3 has 17 residues. The CDR3 protein is CASSSLIGAGEPGELFF. In DNA form, the CDR3 reads TGTGCCAGCAGCTCCTTAATTGGGGCGGGAGAGCCCGGGGAGCTGTTTTTT. The whole variable domain, filled in from reference TRBV5-6 and TRBJ2-2, reads DAGVTQSPTHLIKTRGQQVTLRCSPKSGHDTVSWYQQALGQGPQFIFQYYEEEERQRGNFPDRFSGHQFPNYSSELNVNALLLGDSALYLCASSSLIGAGEPGELFFGEGSRLTVL.

This chain connects TRBV6-5 to TRBJ2-3; 8 nucleotides line up with TRBD1. The CDR3 length is 16 residues. Germline V CDR1 and CDR2: MNHEY, SVGAGI. V dropped 2 bases and J dropped 4; count of bases not matched to a gene: 8. CDR3 region: CASSYLAGGIADTQYF. The CDR3 bases are TGTGCCAGCAGTTACCTGGCAGGGGGCATCGCAGATACGCAGTATTTT.

V usage is TRBV7-9 and J usage is TRBJ2-2, with D perhaps TRBD2 (5 bases). This CDR3 is 15 amino acids long. Germline CDR1 and CDR2: SEHNR and FQNEAQ (reference sequence). Trimming pared 2 bases from V and 4 bases from J, leaving 11 bases between. CDR3 sequence reads: CASSLQRRPTGELFF. The DNA for the CDR3 is TGTGCCAGCAGCTTACAGCGGAGACCCACCGGGGAGCTGTTTTTT.

V and J are TRBV15 and TRBJ1-5; 9 bases are shared with TRBD1. V dropped 1 base and J dropped 1; count of bases not matched to a gene: 5. Looked up from germline, CDR1 is LNHNV and CDR2 is YYDKDF (reference sequence). The CDR3 has 17 amino acids. The DNA of the CDR3 is TGTGCCACCAGCAGAGTTGGGACAGGGCTAAGCAATCAGCCCCAGCATTTT. Residues: CATSRVGTGLSNQPQHF. The full variable domain, rest sourced from reference TRBV15 and TRBJ1-5, is DAMVIQNPRYQVTQFGKPVTLSCSQTLNHNVMYWYQQKSSQAPKLLFHYYDKDFNNEADTPDNFQSRRPNTSFCFLDIRSPGLGDTAMYLCATSRVGTGLSNQPQHFGDGTRLSIL.

The rearrangement uses TRBV29-1 and TRBJ2-7; D perhaps matches TRBD1 (6 bases). The V gene lost 7 bases and the J gene lost 0 bases, with 13 bases spanning the gap. This CDR3 comprises 13 residues. Germline CDR1 SQVTM, CDR2 ANQGSEA. As DNA, the CDR3 is TGCAGCGCTTCGACAGGTGGCTCCTACGAGCAGTACTTC. Encoded protein: CSASTGGSYEQYF.

To note about this clone: Sequence at one end of the junction differs from germline and may be a read error. The gene calls are TRBV7-7 and TRBJ2-6; tentatively, D is TRBD1 (6 bases). Germline V gene data show CDR1 as SSHAT and CDR2 as FNYEAQ (reference sequence). The CDR3 has 20 residues. As DNA, the CDR3 is TGTGCTAGCAGCTTAGGTCCACTGGAACTAGGGGGATCTGGGGCCAACGTCCTGACTTTC. It translates to CASSLGPLELGGSGANVLTF.